The entry below gives a single T cell receptor beta chain sequence along with its context. The beta constant-region primer was an equimolar mix of two oligonucleotides covering TRBC1 and TRBC2. Four rounds of PCR amplified the ligated cDNA using nested alpha and beta constant-region primers plus SP2. Ligation attached a single-stranded oligonucleotide with a 12-nucleotide UMI and the SP2 primer to the cDNA 3' end. TCRdb called the UMI-ligation and nested PCR reads again in MiXCR, with one record for every CDR3 protein. The data hold over 100,000 distinct CDR3 sequences, with roughly 36% observed a single time. CDR1 and CDR2 (germline): SGHDN, FVKESK. This CDR3 is 14 amino acids long. V shed 0 bases and J shed 5 bases, with 10 bases lying between them. This specimen belongs to a study of naive and memory T cell subsets.

This chain uses TRBV14 with TRBJ2-5; the D gene is possibly TRBD1 (6 bases). Sequenced input: central memory CD4+ T cells from blood. The sequence was collected from a human donor in good health. In nucleotides, the CDR3 is TGTGCCAGCAGCCAAGATTCACAGGGCGAGACCCAGTACTTC. Protein: CASSQDSQGETQYF.